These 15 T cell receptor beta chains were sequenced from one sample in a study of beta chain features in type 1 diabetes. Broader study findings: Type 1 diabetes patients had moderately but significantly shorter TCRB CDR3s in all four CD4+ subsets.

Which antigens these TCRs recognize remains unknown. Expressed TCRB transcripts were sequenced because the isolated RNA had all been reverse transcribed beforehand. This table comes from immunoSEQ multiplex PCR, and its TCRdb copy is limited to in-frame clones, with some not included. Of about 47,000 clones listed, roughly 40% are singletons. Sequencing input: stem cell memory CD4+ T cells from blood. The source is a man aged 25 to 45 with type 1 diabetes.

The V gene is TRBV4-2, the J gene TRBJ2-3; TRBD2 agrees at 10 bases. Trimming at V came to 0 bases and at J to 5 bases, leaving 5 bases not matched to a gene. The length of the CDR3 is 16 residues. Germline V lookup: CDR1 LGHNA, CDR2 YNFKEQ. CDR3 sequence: CASSQEASGGRDTQYF. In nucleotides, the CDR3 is TGTGCCAGCAGCCAAGAGGCTAGCGGGGGAAGAGATACGCAGTATTTT.

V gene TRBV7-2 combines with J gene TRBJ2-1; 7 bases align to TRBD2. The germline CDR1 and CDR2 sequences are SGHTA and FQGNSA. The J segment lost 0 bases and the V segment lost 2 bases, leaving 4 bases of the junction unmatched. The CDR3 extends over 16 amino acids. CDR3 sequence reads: CASSLRASGSYNEQFF. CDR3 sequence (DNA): TGTGCCAGCAGCTTAAGGGCTAGCGGCTCCTACAATGAGCAGTTCTTC. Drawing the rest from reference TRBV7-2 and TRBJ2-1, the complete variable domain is GAGVSQSPSNKVTEKGKDVELRCDPISGHTALYWYRQSLGQGLEFLIYFQGNSAPDKSGLPSDRFSAERTGGSVSTLTIQRTQQEDSAVYLCASSLRASGSYNEQFFGPGTRLTVL.

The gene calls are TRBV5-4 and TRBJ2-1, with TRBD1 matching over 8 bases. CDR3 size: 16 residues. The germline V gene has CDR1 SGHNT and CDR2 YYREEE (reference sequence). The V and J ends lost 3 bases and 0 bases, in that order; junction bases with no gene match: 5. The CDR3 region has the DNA TGTGCCAGCAGCTCCCTCGGACAGGGCTCCTACAATGAGCAGTTCTTC. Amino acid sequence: CASSSLGQGSYNEQFF.

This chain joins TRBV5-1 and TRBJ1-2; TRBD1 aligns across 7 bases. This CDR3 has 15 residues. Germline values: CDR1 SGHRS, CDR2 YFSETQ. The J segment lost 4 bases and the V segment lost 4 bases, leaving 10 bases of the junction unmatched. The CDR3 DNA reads TGCGCCAGCAGCGACGGGAGACAGGGCCGCTATGGCTACACCTTC. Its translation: CASSDGRQGRYGYTF. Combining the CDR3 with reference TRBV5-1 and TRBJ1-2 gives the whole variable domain KAGVTQTPRYLIKTRGQQVTLSCSPISGHRSVSWYQQTPGQGLQFLFEYFSETQRNKGNFPGRFSGRQFSNSRSEMNVSTLELGDSALYLCASSDGRQGRYGYTFGSGTRLTVV.

For the CDR3, the DNA is TGTGCCAGCAGCCGCCAACCTCCCCTAGCGGGAGGAACCTACAATGAGCAGTTCTTC. It codes for CASSRQPPLAGGTYNEQFF. This sequence joins TRBV4-2 and TRBJ2-1; TRBD2 aligns across 11 bases. V lost 4 bases to trimming and J lost 2 bases; unmatched junction nucleotides: 13. Germline lookup yields CDR1 LGHNA and CDR2 YNFKEQ. CDR3 length: 19 amino acids.

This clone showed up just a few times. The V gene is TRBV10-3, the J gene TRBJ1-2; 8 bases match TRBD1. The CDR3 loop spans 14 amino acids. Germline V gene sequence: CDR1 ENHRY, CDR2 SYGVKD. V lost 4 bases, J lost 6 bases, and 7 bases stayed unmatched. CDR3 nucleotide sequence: TGTGCCATCAGTGCCACCGGGACAGGCAATGGCTACACCTTC. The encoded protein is CAISATGTGNGYTF.

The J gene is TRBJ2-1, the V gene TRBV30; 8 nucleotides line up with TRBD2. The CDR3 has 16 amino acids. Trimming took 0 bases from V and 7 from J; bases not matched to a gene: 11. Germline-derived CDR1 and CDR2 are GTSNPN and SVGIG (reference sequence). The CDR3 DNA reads TGTGCCTGGAGTGTACGGTCTAGCGGGTCTTATAATGAGCAGTTCTTC. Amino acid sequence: CAWSVRSSGSYNEQFF.

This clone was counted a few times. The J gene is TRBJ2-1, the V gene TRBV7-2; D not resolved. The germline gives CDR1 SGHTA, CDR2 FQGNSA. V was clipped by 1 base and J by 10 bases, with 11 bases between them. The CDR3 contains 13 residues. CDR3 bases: TGTGCCAGCAGCTTAGGGGTGAGGCGAGAGCAGTTCTTC. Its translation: CASSLGVRREQFF.

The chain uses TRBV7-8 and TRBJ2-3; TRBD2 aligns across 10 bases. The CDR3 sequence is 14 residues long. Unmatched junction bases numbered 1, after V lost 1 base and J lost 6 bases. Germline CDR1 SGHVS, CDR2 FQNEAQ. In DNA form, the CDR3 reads TGTGCCAGCAGCTTAGGGACTAGCGGTGATACGCAGTATTTT. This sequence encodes CASSLGTSGDTQYF. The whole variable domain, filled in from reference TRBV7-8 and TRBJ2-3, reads GAGVSQSPRYKVAKRGQDVALRCDPISGHVSLFWYQQALGQGPEFLTYFQNEAQLDKSGLPSDRFFAERPEGSVSTLKIQRTQQEDSAVYLCASSLGTSGDTQYFGPGTRLTVL.

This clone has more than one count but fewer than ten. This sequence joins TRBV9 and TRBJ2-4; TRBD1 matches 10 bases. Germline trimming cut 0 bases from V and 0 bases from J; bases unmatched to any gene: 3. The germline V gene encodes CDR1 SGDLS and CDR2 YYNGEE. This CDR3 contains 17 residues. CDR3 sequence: CASSVGDRGLAKNIQYF. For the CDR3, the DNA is TGTGCCAGCAGCGTAGGTGACAGGGGGCTAGCCAAAAACATTCAGTACTTC.

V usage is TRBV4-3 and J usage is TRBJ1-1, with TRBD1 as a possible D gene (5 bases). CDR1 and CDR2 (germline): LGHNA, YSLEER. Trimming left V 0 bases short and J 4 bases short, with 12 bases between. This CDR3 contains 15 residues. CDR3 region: CASSQDMKGRTEAFF. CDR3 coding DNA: TGCGCCAGCAGCCAAGATATGAAGGGGCGCACTGAAGCTTTCTTT.

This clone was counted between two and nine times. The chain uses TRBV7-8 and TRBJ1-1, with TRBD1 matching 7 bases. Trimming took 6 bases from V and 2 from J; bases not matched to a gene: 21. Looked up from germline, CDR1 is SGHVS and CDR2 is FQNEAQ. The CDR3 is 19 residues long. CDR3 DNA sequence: TGTGCCAGCAGACCCGAACCGGGACAGCCATTCTGGAGTAACACTGAAGCTTTCTTT. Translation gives CASRPEPGQPFWSNTEAFF.

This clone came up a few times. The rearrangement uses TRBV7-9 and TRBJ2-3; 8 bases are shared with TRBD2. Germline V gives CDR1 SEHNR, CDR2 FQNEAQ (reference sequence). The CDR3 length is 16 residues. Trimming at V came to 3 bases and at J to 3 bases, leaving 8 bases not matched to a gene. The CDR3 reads CASSFTGTSVTDTQYF. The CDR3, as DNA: TGTGCCAGCAGCTTTACCGGGACTAGTGTTACAGATACGCAGTATTTT.

CDR3 sequence: CASRRGGQETQYF. DNA of the CDR3: TGTGCCAGCAGGAGGGGGGGGCAAGAGACCCAGTACTTC. The chain employs TRBV7-9 and TRBJ2-5, with D tentatively TRBD2 (7 bases). The CDR3 extends over 13 amino acids. Germline V gene sequence: CDR1 SEHNR, CDR2 FQNEAQ (reference sequence). V was cut by 6 bases and J by 2 bases, with 10 bases left in between.

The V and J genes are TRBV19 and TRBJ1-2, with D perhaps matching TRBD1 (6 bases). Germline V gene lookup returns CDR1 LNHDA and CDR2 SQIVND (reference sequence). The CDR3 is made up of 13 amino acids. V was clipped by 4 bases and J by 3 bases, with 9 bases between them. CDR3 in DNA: TGTGCCAGTAGTACAGGGGTGGACTATGGCTACACCTTC. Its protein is CASSTGVDYGYTF.